This record looks at one T cell receptor (beta chain) sequence and its context. A single count supports this clone. It has no known antigen specificity. It has no much larger one-base neighbor in the sample; base qualities were not kept. The entry originates in a study of long-term antiretroviral therapy in people with HIV (dated by TCRdb to 2021 to 2024). Broadly, across the study: The earliest samples were collected approximately a decade before the 2015 WHO recommendation for immediate ART, a period when ART was typically delayed until CD4 counts fell. This retrospective serial study examined whether starting ART and sustained HIV suppression were associated with changes in the composition and diversity of the TRB repertoire in peripheral blood. No cross-contamination during QIAcube processing was seen in test extractions of a monoclonal T-cell line run alongside 30 or so polyclonal samples. The cohort contributed over 150 cryopreserved PBMC samples from 30 adults with confirmed HIV infection, collected serially over a mean of around 6 years (range 1-12). Of the 30 to 35 participants with HIV, some 12 were female. On the study overall, not on this receptor specifically: The samples were dated from about 2003 to 2017, and the ART regimens that were used may be less effective than current ART regimens. No data were available on ART adherence, viral resistance or therapy changes, limiting inferences about post-ART repertoire changes. CDR3 length ranges in HIV repertoires were narrower than in controls, and network structure suggested an antigen-experienced repertoire with only a slight naive shift after ART. ART initiation was associated with a significant increase in TRB diversity, but diversity stayed significantly below transplant donor controls even after long-term ART. Because pre-ART samples had limited cell numbers, profiling was done on unsorted PBMC rather than on sorted CD4+ and CD8+ T cells. At every time point, the repertoire was dominated by expanded TRB clones first identified before ART initiation, although this dominance fluctuated and, in many PLHIV, declined after ART. Owing to limited PBMC availability, only the TCR beta chain was sequenced, without alpha chain pairing.

The immunoSEQ hsTCRB v3.0 assay was used at survey level resolution to sequence the TRB variable region. A depth of roughly 35,000-50,000 T-cell genomes per sample was targeted for TRB sequencing. TRB libraries were pooled and sequenced on an Illumina MiSeq using a v3 150-cycle kit. The study's processing was this. Repertoire analysis ran in R within a reproducible Nextflow workflow covering QC, data transformation and analysis. Custom analyses were implemented in LymphoSeq2, an R package for AIRR-Seq data exploration. Several samples that yielded fewer than 5000 total TRB sequences were excluded, so that some 190 HIV repertoires were analyzed. Among the approximately 190 HIV repertoires that were kept, 59 were collected before ART initiation and roughly 130 were collected after ART initiation. Each repertoire was downsampled to 5000 TRB nucleotide sequences, and summary statistics were averaged across 100 downsampling iterations. The analysis kept only TRB sequences whose CDR3 regions were at least seven amino acids long. Diversity was assessed using a clonality score derived from Shannon entropy and using the Gini coefficient. In the repertoire networks, any two of the top 5000 CDR3 amino acid sequences were connected whenever the two sequences differed by an edit distance of one. GLIPH2 predicted antigen specificity groups and MHC restriction for TRB CDR3 amino acid sequences. To flag known associations with CMV, EBV, HIV or tissue antigens, CDR3 amino acid sequences were compared against VDJdb and McPAS-TCR. Pre-ART, post-ART and control groups were compared with Wilcoxon signed-rank tests and Holm-Bonferroni correction. TCRdb obtained this table from immuneACCESS and retained in-frame rearrangements with V and J assigned. These tables miss some clones; where compared with another copy, unresolved V genes account for less than half of the shortfall, and the remainder is unexplained. V, J and clone size derive from that table, while D and trimming were established from the DNA sequence. This sample gives around 21,000 clones in total; about nine tenths of them show up just once. Roughly 9.8% of the sample rests with the top ten.

The CDR3 measures 12 amino acids from cysteine to phenylalanine. Only the CDR3 DNA stays, 36 bases, in frame from base 1. Between the V and J ends, shortened by 0 bases and 3 bases respectively, the junction contains 4 bases. As encoded in the germline V gene, CDR1 is SGHRS while CDR2 is YFSETQ. Inclusion was restricted to participants for whom at least one PBMC sample before ART initiation and at least two post-ART samples were available. All participants with HIV were treated in the United States of America. Cryopreserved samples of 1-10 million PBMC were thawed and washed before DNA extraction. At the time of the earliest PBMC sample for each participant with HIV, ages ranged from 23 to 54 years. Per participant, PBMC samples came from 1-4 timepoints prior to ART initiation and 2-8 timepoints following ART initiation, for a median of 7 samples. For every participant, serial HIV viral load, CD4+ T-cell count, ART history and demographic data were obtained. Genomic DNA was extracted from unsorted PBMC with a Qiagen kit on a QIAcube, processed in batches of 12 samples.

This sample comprised unsorted PBMCs, obtained 4.2 to 4.5 years before starting antiretroviral therapy. The sequence is built from TRBV5-1 and TRBJ2-7; no D gene can be assigned with confidence. This receptor was obtained from a woman between 25 and 40 years old with HIV. The CDR3 is CASSLDHYEQYF. The nucleotide sequence is TGCGCCAGCAGCTTGGACCACTACGAGCAGTACTTC.